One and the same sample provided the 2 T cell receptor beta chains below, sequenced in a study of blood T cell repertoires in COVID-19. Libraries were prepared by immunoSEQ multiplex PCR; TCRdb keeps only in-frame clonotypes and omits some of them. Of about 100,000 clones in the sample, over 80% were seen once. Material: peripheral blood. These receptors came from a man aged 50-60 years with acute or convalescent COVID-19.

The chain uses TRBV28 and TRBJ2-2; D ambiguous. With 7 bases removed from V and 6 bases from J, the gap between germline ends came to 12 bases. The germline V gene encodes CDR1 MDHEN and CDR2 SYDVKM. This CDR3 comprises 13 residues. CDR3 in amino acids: CASNPRLAGELFF. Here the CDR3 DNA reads TGTGCCAGCAATCCCAGACTGGCCGGGGAGCTGTTTTTT.

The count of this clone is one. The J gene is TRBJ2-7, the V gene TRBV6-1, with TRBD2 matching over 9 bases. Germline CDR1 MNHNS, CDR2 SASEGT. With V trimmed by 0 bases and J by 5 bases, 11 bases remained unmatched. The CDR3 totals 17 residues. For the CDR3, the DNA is TGTGCCAGCAGTGAAGCGAGGCTAGCGGGGATTAAGAACGAGCAGTACTTC. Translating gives CASSEARLAGIKNEQYF.